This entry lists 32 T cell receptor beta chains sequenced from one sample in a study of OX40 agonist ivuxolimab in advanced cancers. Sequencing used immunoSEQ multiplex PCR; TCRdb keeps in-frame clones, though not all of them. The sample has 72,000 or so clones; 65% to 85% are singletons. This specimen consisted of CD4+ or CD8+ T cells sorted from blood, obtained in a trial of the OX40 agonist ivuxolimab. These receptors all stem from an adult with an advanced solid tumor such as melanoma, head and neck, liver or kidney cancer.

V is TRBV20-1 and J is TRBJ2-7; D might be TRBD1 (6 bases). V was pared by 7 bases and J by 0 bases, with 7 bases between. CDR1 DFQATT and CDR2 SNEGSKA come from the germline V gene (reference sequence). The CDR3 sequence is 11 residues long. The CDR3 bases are TGCAGTGTGGGGGCCTCCTACGAGCAGTACTTC. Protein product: CSVGASYEQYF.

DNA of the CDR3: TGTGCCAGCTCACCCGGAAGCAATCAGCCCCAGCATTTT. Translated, it gives CASSPGSNQPQHF. The chain is built from TRBV18 and TRBJ1-5; D remains ambiguous. V lost 3 bases and J lost 1, with 4 bases in between. In germline, CDR1 is KGHSH, CDR2 LQKENI. The CDR3 is 13 residues long.

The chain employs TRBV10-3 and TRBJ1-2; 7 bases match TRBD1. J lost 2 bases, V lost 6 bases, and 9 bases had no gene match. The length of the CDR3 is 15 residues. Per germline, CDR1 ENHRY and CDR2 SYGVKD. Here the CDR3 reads CAIRDTGTANYGYTF. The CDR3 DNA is TGTGCCATCAGGGATACCGGGACAGCAAACTATGGCTACACCTTC.

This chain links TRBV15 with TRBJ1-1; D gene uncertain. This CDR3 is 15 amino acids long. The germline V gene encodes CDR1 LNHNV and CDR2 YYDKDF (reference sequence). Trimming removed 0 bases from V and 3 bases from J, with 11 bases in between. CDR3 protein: CATSRDGRGDTEAFF. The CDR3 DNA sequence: TGTGCCACCAGCAGAGATGGACGGGGAGACACTGAAGCTTTCTTT.

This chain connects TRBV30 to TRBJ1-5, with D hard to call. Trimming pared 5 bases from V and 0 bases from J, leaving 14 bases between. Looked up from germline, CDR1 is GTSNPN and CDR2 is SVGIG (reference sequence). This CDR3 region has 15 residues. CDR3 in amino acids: CAWSEGFYSNQPQHF. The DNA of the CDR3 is TGTGCCTGGTCCGAAGGATTCTATAGCAATCAGCCCCAGCATTTT. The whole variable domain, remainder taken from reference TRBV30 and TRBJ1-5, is SQTIHQWPATLVQPVGSPLSLECTVEGTSNPNLYWYRQAAGRGLQLLFYSVGIGQISSEVPQNLSASRPQDRQFILSSKKLLLSDSGFYLCAWSEGFYSNQPQHFGDGTRLSIL.

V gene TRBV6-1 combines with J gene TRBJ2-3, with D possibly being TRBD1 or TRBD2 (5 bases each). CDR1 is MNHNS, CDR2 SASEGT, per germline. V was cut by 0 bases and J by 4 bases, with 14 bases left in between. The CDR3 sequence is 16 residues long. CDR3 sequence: CASSEATGLSADTQYF. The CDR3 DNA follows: TGTGCCAGCAGTGAAGCCACAGGACTGTCGGCAGATACGCAGTATTTT.

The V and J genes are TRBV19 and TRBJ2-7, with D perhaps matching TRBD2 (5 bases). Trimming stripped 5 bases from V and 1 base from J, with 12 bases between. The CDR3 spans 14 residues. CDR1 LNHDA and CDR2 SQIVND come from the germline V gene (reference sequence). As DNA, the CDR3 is TGTGCCAGTAGTCCCCAGAGGGAGTCCTACGAGCAGTACTTC. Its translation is CASSPQRESYEQYF.

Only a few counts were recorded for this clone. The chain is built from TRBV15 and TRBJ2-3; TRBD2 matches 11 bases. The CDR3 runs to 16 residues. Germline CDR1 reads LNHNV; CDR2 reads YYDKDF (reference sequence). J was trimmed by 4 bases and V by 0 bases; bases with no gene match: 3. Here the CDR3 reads CATSRDFSGGADTQYF. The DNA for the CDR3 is TGTGCCACCAGCAGAGATTTTAGCGGGGGGGCAGATACGCAGTATTTT.

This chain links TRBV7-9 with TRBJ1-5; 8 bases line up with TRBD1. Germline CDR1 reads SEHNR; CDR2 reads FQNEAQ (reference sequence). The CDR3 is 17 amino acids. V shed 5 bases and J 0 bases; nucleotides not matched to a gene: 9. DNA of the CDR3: TGTGCCAGCAGCGACGGACAGGGATATTATAGCAATCAGCCCCAGCATTTT. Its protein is CASSDGQGYYSNQPQHF.

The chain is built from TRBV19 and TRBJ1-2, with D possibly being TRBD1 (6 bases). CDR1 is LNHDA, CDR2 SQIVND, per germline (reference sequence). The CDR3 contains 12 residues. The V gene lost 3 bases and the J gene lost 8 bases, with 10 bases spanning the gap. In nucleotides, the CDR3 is TGTGCCAGTAGTATCGCAACAGGGGGCTACACCTTC. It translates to CASSIATGGYTF.

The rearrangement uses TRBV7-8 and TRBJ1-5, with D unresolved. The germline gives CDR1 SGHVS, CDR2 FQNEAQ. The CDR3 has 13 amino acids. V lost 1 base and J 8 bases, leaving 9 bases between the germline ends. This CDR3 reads CASSLGGREPQHF. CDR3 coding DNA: TGTGCCAGCAGCTTAGGTGGGAGAGAGCCCCAGCATTTT. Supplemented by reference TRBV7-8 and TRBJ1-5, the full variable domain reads GAGVSQSPRYKVAKRGQDVALRCDPISGHVSLFWYQQALGQGPEFLTYFQNEAQLDKSGLPSDRFFAERPEGSVSTLKIQRTQQEDSAVYLCASSLGGREPQHFGDGTRLSIL.

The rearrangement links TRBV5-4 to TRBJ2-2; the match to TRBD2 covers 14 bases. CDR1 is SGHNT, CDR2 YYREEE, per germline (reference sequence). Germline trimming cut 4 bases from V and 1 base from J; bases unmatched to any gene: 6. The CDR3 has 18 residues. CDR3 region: CASSEGLAGVVNTGELFF. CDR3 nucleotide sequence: TGTGCCAGCAGCGAGGGACTAGCGGGGGTCGTGAACACCGGGGAGCTGTTTTTT.

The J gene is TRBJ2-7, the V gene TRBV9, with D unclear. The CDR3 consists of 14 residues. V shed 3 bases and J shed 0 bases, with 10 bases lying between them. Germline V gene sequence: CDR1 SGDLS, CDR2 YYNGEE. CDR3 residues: CASSGRHSSYEQYF. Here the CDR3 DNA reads TGTGCCAGCAGCGGCAGACACAGCTCCTACGAGCAGTACTTC.

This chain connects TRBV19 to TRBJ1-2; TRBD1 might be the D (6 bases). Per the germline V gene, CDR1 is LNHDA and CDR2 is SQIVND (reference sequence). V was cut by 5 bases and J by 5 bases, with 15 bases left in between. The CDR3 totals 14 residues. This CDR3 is CASSLGGRQYGYTF. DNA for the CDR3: TGTGCCAGTAGTCTGGGGGGGCGCCAATATGGCTACACCTTC.

The DNA for the CDR3 is TGTGCCAGCAGCTCGGACAGTTCCTACAATGAGCAGTTCTTC. The encoded protein is CASSSDSSYNEQFF. The gene calls are TRBV9 and TRBJ2-1; the D gene is possibly TRBD1 (6 bases). Trimming stripped 4 bases from V and 1 base from J, with 9 bases between. This CDR3 spans 14 amino acids. CDR1 is SGDLS, CDR2 YYNGEE, per germline.

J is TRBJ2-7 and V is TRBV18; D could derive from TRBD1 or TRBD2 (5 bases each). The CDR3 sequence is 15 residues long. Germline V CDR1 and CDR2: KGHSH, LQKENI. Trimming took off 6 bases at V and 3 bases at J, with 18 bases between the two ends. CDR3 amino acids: CASSTSGRAGYEQYF. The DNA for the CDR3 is TGTGCCAGCTCCACCTCGGGGCGGGCAGGCTACGAGCAGTACTTC.

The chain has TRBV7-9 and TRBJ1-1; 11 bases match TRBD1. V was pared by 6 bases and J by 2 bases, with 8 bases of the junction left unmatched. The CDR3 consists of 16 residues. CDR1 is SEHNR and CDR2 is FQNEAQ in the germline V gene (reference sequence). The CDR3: CASSLMGTGGNTEAFF. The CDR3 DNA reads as TGTGCCAGCAGTCTCATGGGGACAGGGGGAAACACTGAAGCTTTCTTT.

The CDR3 DNA sequence: TGTGCCAGTATGGGTCAGATGAACACCGGGGAGCTGTTTTTT. It translates to CASMGQMNTGELFF. The J gene is TRBJ2-2, the V gene TRBV19; D gene uncertain. CDR1 is LNHDA, CDR2 SQIVND, per germline (reference sequence). V was shortened by 7 bases and J by 1 base, with 10 bases between the two germline ends. This CDR3 has 14 amino acids.

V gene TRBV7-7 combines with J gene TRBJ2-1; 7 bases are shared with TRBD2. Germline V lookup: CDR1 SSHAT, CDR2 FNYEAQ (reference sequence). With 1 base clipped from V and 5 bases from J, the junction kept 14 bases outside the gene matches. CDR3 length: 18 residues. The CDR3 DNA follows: TGTGCCAGCAGCTTAGTCCCATTTTGCGGGAGAGTAAACAATGAGCAGTTCTTC. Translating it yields CASSLVPFCGRVNNEQFF.

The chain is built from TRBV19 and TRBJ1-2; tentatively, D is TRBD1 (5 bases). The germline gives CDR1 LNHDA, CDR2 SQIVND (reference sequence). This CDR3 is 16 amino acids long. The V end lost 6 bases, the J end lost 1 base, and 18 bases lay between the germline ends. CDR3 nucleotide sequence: TGTGCCAGTAGCGCCGAGGGGCTCAGGAATAACTATGGCTACACCTTC. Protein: CASSAEGLRNNYGYTF.

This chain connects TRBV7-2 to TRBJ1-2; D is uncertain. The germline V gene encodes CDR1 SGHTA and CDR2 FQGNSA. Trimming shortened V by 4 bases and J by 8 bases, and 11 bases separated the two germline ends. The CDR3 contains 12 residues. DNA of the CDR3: TGTGCCAGCAGCTCGGCAGGCAGGGGCTACACCTTC. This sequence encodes CASSSAGRGYTF.

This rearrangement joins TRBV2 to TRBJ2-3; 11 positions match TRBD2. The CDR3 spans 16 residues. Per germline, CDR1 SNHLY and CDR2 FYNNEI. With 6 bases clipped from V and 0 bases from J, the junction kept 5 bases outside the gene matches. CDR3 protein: CASRNGLAGSTDTQYF. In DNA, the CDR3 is TGTGCCAGCAGGAACGGACTAGCGGGTAGCACAGATACGCAGTATTTT.

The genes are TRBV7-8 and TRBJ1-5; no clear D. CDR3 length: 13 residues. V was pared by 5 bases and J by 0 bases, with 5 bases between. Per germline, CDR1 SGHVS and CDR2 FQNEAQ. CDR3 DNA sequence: TGTGCCAGCAGCGCCAATAGCAATCAGCCCCAGCATTTT. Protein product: CASSANSNQPQHF.

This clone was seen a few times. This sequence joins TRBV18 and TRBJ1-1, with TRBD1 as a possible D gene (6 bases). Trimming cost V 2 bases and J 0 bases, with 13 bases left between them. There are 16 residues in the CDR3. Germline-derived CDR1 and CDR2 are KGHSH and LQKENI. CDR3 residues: CASSPGTPGLNTEAFF. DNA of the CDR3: TGTGCCAGCTCACCAGGGACACCGGGACTGAACACTGAAGCTTTCTTT.

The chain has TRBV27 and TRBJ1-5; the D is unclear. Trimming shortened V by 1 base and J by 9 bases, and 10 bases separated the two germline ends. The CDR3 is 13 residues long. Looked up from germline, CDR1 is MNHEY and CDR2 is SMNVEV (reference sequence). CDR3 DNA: TGTGCCAGCAGTTTATGGCACTTGGGGCCCCAGCATTTT. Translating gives CASSLWHLGPQHF.

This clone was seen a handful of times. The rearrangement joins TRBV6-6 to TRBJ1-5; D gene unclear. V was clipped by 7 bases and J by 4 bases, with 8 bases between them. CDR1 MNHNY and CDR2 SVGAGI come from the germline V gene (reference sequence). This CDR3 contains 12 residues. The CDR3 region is CASTGGNQPQHF. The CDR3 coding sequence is TGTGCCAGCACGGGCGGGAATCAGCCCCAGCATTTT.

The CDR3 nucleotides are TGTGCCAGCAGCGCTTATTCGCGGGGACGGAGTGACTACGAGCAGTACTTC. Amino acids: CASSAYSRGRSDYEQYF. The chain links TRBV21-1 to TRBJ2-7; the table assigns TRBD2, which was not confirmed against the DNA. TRBV21-1 corresponds to a pseudogene. CDR3 length: 17 residues.

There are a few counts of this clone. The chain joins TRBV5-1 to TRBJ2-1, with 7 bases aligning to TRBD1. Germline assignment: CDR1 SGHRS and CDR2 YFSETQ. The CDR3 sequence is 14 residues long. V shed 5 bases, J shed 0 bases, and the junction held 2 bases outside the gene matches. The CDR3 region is CASSSGGSYNEQFF. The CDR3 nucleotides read TGCGCCAGCAGTTCAGGGGGCTCCTACAATGAGCAGTTCTTC.

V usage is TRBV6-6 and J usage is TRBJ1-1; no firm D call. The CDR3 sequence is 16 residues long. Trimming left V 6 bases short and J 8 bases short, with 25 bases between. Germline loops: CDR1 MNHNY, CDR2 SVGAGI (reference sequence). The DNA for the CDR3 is TGTGCCAGCAGGGGTAAAGGGAGGACCTTCCTAGCGGAAGCTTTCTTT. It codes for CASRGKGRTFLAEAFF.

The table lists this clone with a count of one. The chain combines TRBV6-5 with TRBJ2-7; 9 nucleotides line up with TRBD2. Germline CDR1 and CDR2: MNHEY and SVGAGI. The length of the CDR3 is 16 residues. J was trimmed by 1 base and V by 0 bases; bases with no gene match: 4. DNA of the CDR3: TGTGCCAGCAGTTACTCTCAGACTAGCGGATCCTACGAGCAGTACTTC. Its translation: CASSYSQTSGSYEQYF.

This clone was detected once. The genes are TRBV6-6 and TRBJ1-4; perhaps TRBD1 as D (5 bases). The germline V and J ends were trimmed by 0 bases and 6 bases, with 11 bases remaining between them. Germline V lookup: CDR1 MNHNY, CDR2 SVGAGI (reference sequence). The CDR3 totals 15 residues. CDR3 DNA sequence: TGTGCCAGCAGTTACTCTGGGGGGTCGGATGAAAAACTGTTTTTT. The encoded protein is CASSYSGGSDEKLFF.

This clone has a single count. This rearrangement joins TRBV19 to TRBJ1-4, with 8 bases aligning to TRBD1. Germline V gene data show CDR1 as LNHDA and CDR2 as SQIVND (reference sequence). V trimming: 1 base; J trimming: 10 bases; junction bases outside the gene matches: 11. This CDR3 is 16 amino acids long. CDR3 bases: TGTGCCAGTAGTATAGGCCCTGGGGCAGGGGGCCGAAAACTGTTTTTT. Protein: CASSIGPGAGGRKLFF.